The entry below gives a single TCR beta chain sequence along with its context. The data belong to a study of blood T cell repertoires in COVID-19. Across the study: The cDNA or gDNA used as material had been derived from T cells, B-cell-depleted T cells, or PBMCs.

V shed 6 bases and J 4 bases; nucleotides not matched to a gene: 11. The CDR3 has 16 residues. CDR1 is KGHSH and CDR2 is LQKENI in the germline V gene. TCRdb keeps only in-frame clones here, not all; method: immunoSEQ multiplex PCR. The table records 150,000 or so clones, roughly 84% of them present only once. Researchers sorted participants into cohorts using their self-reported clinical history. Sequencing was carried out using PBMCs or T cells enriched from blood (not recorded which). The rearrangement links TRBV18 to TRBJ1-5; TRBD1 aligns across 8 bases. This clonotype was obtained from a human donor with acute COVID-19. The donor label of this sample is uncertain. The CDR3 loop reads CASSSDRAGNNQPQHF. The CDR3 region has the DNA TGTGCCAGCTCTTCGGACAGGGCCGGTAATAATCAGCCCCAGCATTTT.